A single sample is the source of the 6 T cell receptor beta chains below, sequenced in a study of blood T cell repertoires in COVID-19. This table comes from immunoSEQ multiplex PCR, and its TCRdb copy is limited to in-frame clones, with some not included. Seen here are about 80,000 clones, around 81% observed once, and the top ten hold 15% to 20%. Material for sequencing was peripheral blood. Receptor source: a human donor in a cohort sampled during active COVID-19.

The chain uses TRBV2 and TRBJ1-5, with D perhaps TRBD1 (6 bases). Trimming took off 5 bases at V and 3 bases at J, with 8 bases between the two ends. The germline gives CDR1 SNHLY, CDR2 FYNNEI. The CDR3 is made up of 13 amino acids. CDR3 in amino acids: CASSWDTNQPQHF. In nucleotides, the CDR3 is TGTGCCAGCAGTTGGGACACCAATCAGCCCCAGCATTTT.

The chain is built from TRBV4-2 and TRBJ2-1; 9 nucleotides align to TRBD2. This CDR3 has 17 amino acids. CDR1 is LGHNA, CDR2 YNFKEQ, per germline. The V gene end was trimmed by 1 base and the J gene end by 8 bases; junction bases not matched to a gene: 12. CDR3 nucleotide sequence: TGTGCCAGCAGCCAAGGAACATTAGCGGGAGTAAGGGATGAGCAGTTCTTC. Translation gives CASSQGTLAGVRDEQFF.

This chain links TRBV27 with TRBJ1-1, with unresolved D. Germline V gene lookup returns CDR1 MNHEY and CDR2 SMNVEV (reference sequence). There are 14 residues in the CDR3. Trimming removed 2 bases at V and 2 bases at J, with 9 bases between. CDR3 sequence (DNA): TGTGCCAGCAGTTTAGCTCTTACAAACACTGAAGCTTTCTTT. The encoded protein is CASSLALTNTEAFF.

The chain carries TRBV6-5 and TRBJ1-2; no clear D. Germline V gene sequence: CDR1 MNHEY, CDR2 SVGAGI. Trimming removed 0 bases at V and 0 bases at J, with 5 bases between. The CDR3 length is 14 residues. Here the CDR3 reads CASSYSAANYGYTF. In DNA form, the CDR3 reads TGTGCCAGCAGTTACTCGGCAGCTAACTATGGCTACACCTTC.

V and J are TRBV5-4 and TRBJ2-2, with unresolved D. The CDR3 totals 13 residues. In germline, CDR1 is SGHNT, CDR2 YYREEE (reference sequence). V gave up 0 bases and J gave up 7 bases, with 7 bases separating them. CDR3 nucleotides: TGTGCCAGCAGCTTGGAACGGTACGGGGAGCTGTTTTTT. It translates to CASSLERYGELFF.

This chain joins TRBV9 and TRBJ1-2, with D maybe TRBD1 (5 bases). This CDR3 is 13 amino acids long. Germline V CDR1 and CDR2: SGDLS, YYNGEE. Trimming took off 6 bases at V and 5 bases at J, with 14 bases between the two ends. In nucleotides, the CDR3 is TGTGCCAGCAACCAACCCGGGGGTTATGGCTACACCTTC. Protein: CASNQPGGYGYTF.